A selection of T cell receptor beta chains follows, all from one sample in a study of cytomegalovirus exposure and HLA in healthy donors. Using immunoSEQ multiplex PCR, the repertoire was profiled, and TCRdb retains in-frame clones only, with some absent. The repertoire holds some 160,000 clones, with 80% as singletons. The specimen was PBMCs. The receptors stem from a male donor in good health and CMV-seronegative. Both conserved end residues are part of each CDR3. Each record gives: CDR3 DNA, CDR3 protein, clone size, J gene, D gene, V gene, CDR3 length. D genes are given only for firm matches. Not all rows give a size; the values are once, few, many and, for expanded clones, a class.

TGTGCCAGTAGCAGGACAGGGGGCTCCTACAATGAGCAGTTCTTC | CASSRTGGSYNEQFF | - | TRBJ2-1 | TRBD1 | TRBV19 | 15
TGTGCCAGTAGTAAAACGACAGACAGTAATTCACCCCTCCACTTT | CASSKTTDSNSPLHF | - | TRBJ1-6 | - | TRBV19 | 15
TGCAGCGTTGGTACTAACACTGAAGCTTTCTTT | CSVGTNTEAFF | - | TRBJ1-1 | - | TRBV29-1 | 11
TGTGCCAGCAGTTACTCGCGAACAGACCTAAGGGAGACCCAGTACTTC | CASSYSRTDLRETQYF | - | TRBJ2-5 | - | TRBV6-5 | 16
TGTGCCAGCAGCCACGGTACTAGCGGGGTTTTTGAAGAGACCCAGTACTTC | CASSHGTSGVFEETQYF | - | TRBJ2-5 | TRBD2 | TRBV7-9 | 17
TGTGCCATCAGTGAGTCTGGGAGGGTGGGCACCGGGGAGCTGTTTTTT | CAISESGRVGTGELFF | - | TRBJ2-2 | TRBD2 | TRBV10-3 | 16
TGCGCCAGCAGGAGGGAAGATACGCAGTATTTT | CASRREDTQYF | - | TRBJ2-3 | - | TRBV5-1 | 11
TGTGCCAGCAGCTTGCAGGGGACGAACACTGAAGCTTTCTTT | CASSLQGTNTEAFF | - | TRBJ1-1 | - | TRBV11-2 | 14
TGCAGCGCCACTAGGGTGGGAGATACGCAGTATTTT | CSATRVGDTQYF | - | TRBJ2-3 | - | TRBV29-1 | 12
TGTGCCAGCTCACCACCTTGGGCCCCGAACCAGCCCCAGCATTTT | CASSPPWAPNQPQHF | - | TRBJ1-5 | - | TRBV18 | 15
TGTGCCATCAGTGAGACACCTTTCCGGACAGTCTCCGAGCAGTACTTC | CAISETPFRTVSEQYF | few | TRBJ2-7 | - | TRBV10-3 | 16
TGTGCCAGCAGCGGCTGGGGGGGGCCAGCCGAGCAGTACTTC | CASSGWGGPAEQYF | - | TRBJ2-7 | - | TRBV7-2 | 14
TGTGCCAGCGGAACAGGGGGCACGGTCGGGGAGCTGTTTTTT | CASGTGGTVGELFF | - | TRBJ2-2 | TRBD1 | TRBV19 | 14
TGCAGCGTTGTTGTCAGCGGCACCGGGGAGCTGTTTTTT | CSVVVSGTGELFF | - | TRBJ2-2 | - | TRBV29-1 | 13
TGTGCCTGGTTAGCGGGGGGGAACAATGAGCAGTTCTTC | CAWLAGGNNEQFF | - | TRBJ2-1 | TRBD2 | TRBV30 | 13
TGTGCCAGCAGCCAAGACGCGATTGGGAACACCGGGGAGCTGTTTTTT | CASSQDAIGNTGELFF | - | TRBJ2-2 | - | TRBV14 | 16
TGTGCCAGCAGCCCACACAGGGGGCGGTTCACTGAAGCTTTCTTT | CASSPHRGRFTEAFF | - | TRBJ1-1 | TRBD1 | TRBV7-9 | 15
TGTGCCAGCAGCTGGCGACAGAGTTATAATTCACCCCTCCACTTT | CASSWRQSYNSPLHF | - | TRBJ1-6 | - | TRBV7-9 | 15
TGTGCCAGCGGGTCGAACGACAGGGTTGGCTACGAGCAGTACTTC | CASGSNDRVGYEQYF | - | TRBJ2-7 | TRBD1 | TRBV6-1 | 15
TGCGCCAGCAGCCTACTAGCGGGGCGTGCCGATACGCAGTATTTT | CASSLLAGRADTQYF | - | TRBJ2-3 | TRBD2 | TRBV5-1 | 15
TGTGCCAGCAGTGACAGGAGGTCACCCCTCCACTTT | CASSDRRSPLHF | - | TRBJ1-6 | - | TRBV11-2 | 12
TGTGCCAGCAGCCCACAGGACCCGCGGGGTTCCGGGGAGCTGTTTTTT | CASSPQDPRGSGELFF | - | TRBJ2-2 | - | TRBV11-3 | 16
TGTGCCAGCACACAAAGGGACAGAAACAATGAGCAGTTCTTC | CASTQRDRNNEQFF | - | TRBJ2-1 | TRBD1 | TRBV6-6 | 14
TGTGCCAGCAGCGTTTATCCAGGGGACGGCTACACCTTC | CASSVYPGDGYTF | - | TRBJ1-2 | - | TRBV9 | 13
TGTGCCAGCTCTCGGGGACAGTCGAACACCGGGGAGCTGTTTTTT | CASSRGQSNTGELFF | - | TRBJ2-2 | TRBD1 | TRBV18 | 15
TGTGCCAGCAGCTTAGCCGGGGGGCGGAACACTGAAGCTTTCTTT | CASSLAGGRNTEAFF | - | TRBJ1-1 | - | TRBV7-9 | 15
TGTGCCAGCAGCCGGGGGGCTTCTTCGTACAATGAGCAGTTCTTC | CASSRGASSYNEQFF | - | TRBJ2-1 | - | TRBV6-5 | 15
TGTGCCAGCAGGCGGGACAGGGGAACTGAAGCTTTCTTT | CASRRDRGTEAFF | - | TRBJ1-1 | TRBD1 | TRBV6-1 | 13
TGTGCCAGCAGTAAACCCGGGACTAGCGGTTACAATGAGCAGTTCTTC | CASSKPGTSGYNEQFF | - | TRBJ2-1 | TRBD2 | TRBV25-1 | 16
TGTGCCAGCAGCTCACAGGGGGCTTGGGAAAAACTGTTTTTT | CASSSQGAWEKLFF | - | TRBJ1-4 | TRBD1 | TRBV7-9 | 14
TGTGCCACCAGCACCCCCGACAGGGTCAGTCAGCCCCAGCATTTT | CATSTPDRVSQPQHF | - | TRBJ1-5 | TRBD1 | TRBV15 | 15
TGTGCCAGCAGTCCCGTGGGGGGTAGAGCCTACAATGAGCAGTTCTTC | CASSPVGGRAYNEQFF | - | TRBJ2-1 | - | TRBV5-4 | 16
TGTGCCAGCAGTGAAGCGAGGACACCTGGGGCCAACGTCCTGACTTTC | CASSEARTPGANVLTF | - | TRBJ2-6 | - | TRBV2 | 16
TGCGCCAGCAGTGCGGACACCATGAACACTGAAGCTTTCTTT | CASSADTMNTEAFF | few | TRBJ1-1 | - | TRBV10-1 | 14
TGTGCCAGCAGCGTGGGCATGGAAAGCAATCAGCCCCAGCATTTT | CASSVGMESNQPQHF | - | TRBJ1-5 | - | TRBV9 | 15
TGTGCCATCAGAATCAGGGGGCTGGTCACAGATACGCAGTATTTT | CAIRIRGLVTDTQYF | - | TRBJ2-3 | TRBD1 | TRBV10-3 | 15
TGTGCCAGCAGTGGACAAAAGGAACGCTCCTACGAGCAGTACTTC | CASSGQKERSYEQYF | once | TRBJ2-7 | - | TRBV6-1 | 15
TGTGCCAGCAGTCACAACCCGCAGGGTAGTGGCTACACCTTC | CASSHNPQGSGYTF | - | TRBJ1-2 | - | TRBV6-1 | 14
TGTGCCAGCAGAGCTAAAGCGGGGGGACGGAATGAGCAGTTCTTC | CASRAKAGGRNEQFF | few | TRBJ2-1 | TRBD2 | TRBV6-5 | 15